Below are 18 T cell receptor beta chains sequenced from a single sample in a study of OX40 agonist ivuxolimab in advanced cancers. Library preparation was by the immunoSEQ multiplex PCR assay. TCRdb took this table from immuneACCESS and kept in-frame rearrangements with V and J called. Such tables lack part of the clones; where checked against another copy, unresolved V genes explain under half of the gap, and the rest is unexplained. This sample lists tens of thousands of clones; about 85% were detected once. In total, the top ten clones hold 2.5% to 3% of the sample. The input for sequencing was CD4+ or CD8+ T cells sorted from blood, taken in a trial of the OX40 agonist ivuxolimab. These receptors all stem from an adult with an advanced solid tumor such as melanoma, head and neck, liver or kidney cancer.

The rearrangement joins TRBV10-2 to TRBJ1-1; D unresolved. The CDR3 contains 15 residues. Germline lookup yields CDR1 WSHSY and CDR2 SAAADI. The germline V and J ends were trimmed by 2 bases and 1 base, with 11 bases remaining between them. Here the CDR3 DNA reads TGCGCCAGCAGTGAGATCGGCCGTCGGAACACTGAAGCTTTCTTT. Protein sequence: CASSEIGRRNTEAFF.

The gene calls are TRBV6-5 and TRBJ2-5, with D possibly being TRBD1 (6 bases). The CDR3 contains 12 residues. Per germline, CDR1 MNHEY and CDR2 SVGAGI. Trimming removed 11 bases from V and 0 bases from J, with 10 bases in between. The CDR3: CACKGDQETQYF. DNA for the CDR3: TGTGCCTGTAAGGGGGACCAAGAGACCCAGTACTTC.

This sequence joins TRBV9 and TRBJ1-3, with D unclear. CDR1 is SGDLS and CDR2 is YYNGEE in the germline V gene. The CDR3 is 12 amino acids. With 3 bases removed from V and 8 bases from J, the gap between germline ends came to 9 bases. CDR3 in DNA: TGTGCCAGCAGCGAGACACTTGACACCATATATTTT. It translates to CASSETLDTIYF.

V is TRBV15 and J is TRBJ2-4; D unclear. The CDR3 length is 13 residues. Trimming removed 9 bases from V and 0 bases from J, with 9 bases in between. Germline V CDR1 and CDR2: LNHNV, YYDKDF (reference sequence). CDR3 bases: TGTGCCACTAGTTCGCAAGCCAAAAACATTCAGTACTTC. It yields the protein CATSSQAKNIQYF.

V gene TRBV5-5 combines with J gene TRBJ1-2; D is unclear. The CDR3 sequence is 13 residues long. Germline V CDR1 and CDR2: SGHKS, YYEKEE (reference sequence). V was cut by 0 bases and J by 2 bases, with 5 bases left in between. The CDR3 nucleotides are TGTGCCAGCAGCTTGGTAGTGAACTATGGCTACACCTTC. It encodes CASSLVVNYGYTF.

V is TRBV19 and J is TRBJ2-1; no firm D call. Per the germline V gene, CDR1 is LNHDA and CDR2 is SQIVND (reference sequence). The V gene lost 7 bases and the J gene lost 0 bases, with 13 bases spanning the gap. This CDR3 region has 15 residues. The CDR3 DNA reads TGTGCCAGTATCTCGGCCTACGGCTCCTACAATGAGCAGTTCTTC. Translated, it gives CASISAYGSYNEQFF.

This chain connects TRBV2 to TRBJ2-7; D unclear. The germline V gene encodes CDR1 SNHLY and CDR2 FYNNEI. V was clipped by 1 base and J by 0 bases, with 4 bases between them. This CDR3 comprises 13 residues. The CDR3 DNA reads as TGTGCCAGCAGTGAAGGGATCTCCTACGAGCAGTACTTC. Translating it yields CASSEGISYEQYF.

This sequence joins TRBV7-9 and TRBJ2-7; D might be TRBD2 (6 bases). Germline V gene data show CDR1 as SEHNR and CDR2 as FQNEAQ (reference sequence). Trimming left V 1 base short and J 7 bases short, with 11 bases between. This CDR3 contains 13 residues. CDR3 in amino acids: CASSLVGLAEQYF. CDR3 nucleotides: TGTGCCAGCAGCTTAGTCGGCCTAGCGGAGCAGTACTTC.

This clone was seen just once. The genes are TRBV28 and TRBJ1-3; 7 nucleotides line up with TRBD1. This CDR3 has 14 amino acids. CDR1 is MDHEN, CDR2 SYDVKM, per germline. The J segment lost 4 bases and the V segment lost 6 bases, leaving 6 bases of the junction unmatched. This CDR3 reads CASSPGQAGNTIYF. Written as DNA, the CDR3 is TGTGCCAGCAGCCCCGGACAGGCCGGAAACACCATATATTTT.

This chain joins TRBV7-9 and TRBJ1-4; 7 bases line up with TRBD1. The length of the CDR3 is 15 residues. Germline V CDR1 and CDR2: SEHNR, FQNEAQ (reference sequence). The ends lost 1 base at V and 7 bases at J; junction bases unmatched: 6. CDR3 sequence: CASSLGQGDGEKLFF. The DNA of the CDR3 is TGTGCCAGCAGCTTAGGACAGGGCGATGGTGAAAAACTGTTTTTT.

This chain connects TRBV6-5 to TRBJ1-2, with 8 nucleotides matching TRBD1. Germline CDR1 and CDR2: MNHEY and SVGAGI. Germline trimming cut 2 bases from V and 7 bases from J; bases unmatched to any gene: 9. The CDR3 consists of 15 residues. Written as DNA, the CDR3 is TGTGCCAGCAGTTACGTCGACAGGGGAAAGGGTGGCTACACCTTC. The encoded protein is CASSYVDRGKGGYTF.

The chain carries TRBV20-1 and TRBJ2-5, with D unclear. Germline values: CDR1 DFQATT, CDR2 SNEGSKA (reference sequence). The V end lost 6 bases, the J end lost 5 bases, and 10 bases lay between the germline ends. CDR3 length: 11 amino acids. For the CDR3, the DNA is TGCAGTGCCCGACTGGGGGAGACCCAGTACTTC. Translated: CSARLGETQYF.

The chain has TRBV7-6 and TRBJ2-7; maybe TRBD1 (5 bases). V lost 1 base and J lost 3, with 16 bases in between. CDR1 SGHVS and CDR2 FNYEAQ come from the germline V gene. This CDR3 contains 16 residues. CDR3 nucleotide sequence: TGTGCCAGCAGCTTAGGGGGTGGGGCCGCCTACTACGAGCAGTACTTC. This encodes CASSLGGGAAYYEQYF.

In DNA, the CDR3 is TGTGCCAGCAGCTTGGAACCAGCGGGGTTCCAAGAGACCCAGTACTTC. It translates to CASSLEPAGFQETQYF. The rearrangement joins TRBV5-6 to TRBJ2-5, with 7 bases that match TRBD2. V was pared by 0 bases and J by 1 base, with 6 bases of the junction left unmatched. The CDR3 contains 16 residues. In germline, CDR1 is SGHDT, CDR2 YYEEEE.

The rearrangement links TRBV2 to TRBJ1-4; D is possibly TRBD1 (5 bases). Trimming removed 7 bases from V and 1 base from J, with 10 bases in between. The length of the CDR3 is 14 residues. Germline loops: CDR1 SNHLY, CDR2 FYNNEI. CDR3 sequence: CASKGRGTNEKLFF. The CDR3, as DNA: TGTGCCAGCAAGGGGAGAGGAACTAATGAAAAACTGTTTTTT.

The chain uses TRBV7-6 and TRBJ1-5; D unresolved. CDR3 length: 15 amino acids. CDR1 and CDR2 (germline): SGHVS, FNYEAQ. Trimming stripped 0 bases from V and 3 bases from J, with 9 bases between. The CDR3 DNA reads TGTGCCAGCAGCTTAGCGCCGCCTCCCAATCAGCCCCAGCATTTT. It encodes CASSLAPPPNQPQHF.

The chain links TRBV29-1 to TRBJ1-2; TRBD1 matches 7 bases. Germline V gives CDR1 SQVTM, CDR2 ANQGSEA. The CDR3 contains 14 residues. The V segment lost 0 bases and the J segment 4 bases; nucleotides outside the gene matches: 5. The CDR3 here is CSVEDWTGLYGYTF. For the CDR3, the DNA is TGCAGCGTTGAAGATTGGACAGGCCTCTATGGCTACACCTTC.

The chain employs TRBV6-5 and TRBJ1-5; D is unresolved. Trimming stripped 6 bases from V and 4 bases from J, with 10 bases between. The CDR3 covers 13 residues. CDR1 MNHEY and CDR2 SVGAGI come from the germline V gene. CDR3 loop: CASSQKENQPQHF. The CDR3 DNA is TGTGCCAGCAGCCAGAAGGAGAATCAGCCCCAGCATTTT.